This T cell receptor beta chain was recovered during a study of control samples from healthy donors and cancer patients. Sequencing was performed with immunoSEQ multiplex PCR; in TCRdb, only in-frame clones are kept and a portion is missing. The table has roughly 400,000 clones, 75% to 95% seen once. The length of the CDR3 is 13 residues. The ends lost 6 bases at V and 5 bases at J; junction bases unmatched: 4. Germline V gene sequence: CDR1 WNHNN, CDR2 SYGVQD (reference sequence). The sequenced sample was PBMCs. The rearrangement joins TRBV10-1 to TRBJ1-1; 9 positions match TRBD1. The source is a man in his forties with head and neck cancer. DNA for the CDR3: TGCGCCAGCAGGTTAGACAGGGGGACTGAAGCTTTCTTT. It yields the protein CASRLDRGTEAFF.